One sample yielded the 32 T cell receptor beta chains listed below, sequenced in a study of blood T cell repertoires in COVID-19. Measured with immunoSEQ multiplex PCR; TCRdb has only the in-frame clones, and not every one. The profile shows about 80,000 clones, about 78% of them singletons. Source material: peripheral blood. These receptors were obtained from a human donor in a cohort sampled during active COVID-19.

This clone showed up many times. V usage is TRBV7-2 and J usage is TRBJ2-3, with a tentative D call TRBD2 (5 bases). This CDR3 is 17 amino acids long. V was shortened by 1 base and J by 0 bases, with 14 bases between the two germline ends. Germline V lookup: CDR1 SGHTA, CDR2 FQGNSA. This CDR3 reads CASSLGLAPLSTDTQYF. The CDR3 bases are TGTGCCAGCAGCTTAGGGCTAGCTCCCCTTAGCACAGATACGCAGTATTTT.

The chain has TRBV6-5 and TRBJ1-4; D perhaps matches TRBD1 (6 bases). This CDR3 region has 15 residues. CDR1 and CDR2 from the germline V gene are MNHEY and SVGAGI. Deletions cut 7 bases from V and 13 bases from J, with 25 bases between. The CDR3 region has the DNA TGTGCCAGCACCGAGTCATATGGGGGGGGCGGTGGACTGTTTTTT. This gives the protein CASTESYGGGGGLFF.

V gene TRBV25-1 combines with J gene TRBJ2-5; 8 positions agree with TRBD2. The V gene end was trimmed by 6 bases and the J gene end by 1 base; junction bases not matched to a gene: 4. Germline CDR1 MGHDK, CDR2 SYGVNS. The CDR3 is 14 residues long. The chain's CDR3 is CASRDSGAQETQYF. The CDR3 DNA sequence: TGTGCCAGCAGGGATAGCGGGGCCCAAGAGACCCAGTACTTC.

In regard to this clone: Other DNA sequences in the same sample also yield this CDR3. The gene calls are TRBV6-6 and TRBJ2-7; 11 bases match TRBD1. V dropped 6 bases and J dropped 2; count of bases not matched to a gene: 6. The CDR3 sequence is 15 residues long. The germline CDR1 and CDR2 sequences are MNHNY and SVGAGI (reference sequence). The CDR3 reads CASRTDRGRPYEQYF. CDR3 DNA sequence: TGTGCCAGCAGAACGGACAGGGGGCGCCCCTACGAGCAGTACTTC.

The chain employs TRBV5-4 and TRBJ2-5; TRBD1 is a possible D gene (6 bases). This CDR3 is 15 amino acids long. Germline V CDR1 and CDR2: SGHNT, YYREEE (reference sequence). Trimming stripped 5 bases from V and 0 bases from J, with 14 bases between. The CDR3 sequence is CASRRLQGHQETQYF. The CDR3 nucleotides are TGTGCCAGCAGGCGCCTACAGGGACACCAAGAGACCCAGTACTTC.

The rearrangement joins TRBV7-9 to TRBJ1-5; D perhaps matches TRBD1 (6 bases). This CDR3 comprises 15 residues. V was shortened by 0 bases and J by 5 bases, with 11 bases between the two germline ends. The germline CDR1 and CDR2 sequences are SEHNR and FQNEAQ (reference sequence). This CDR3 is CASSLALGADQPQHF. CDR3 nucleotides: TGTGCCAGCAGCTTAGCGCTGGGGGCGGATCAGCCCCAGCATTTT.

This clone was detected ten times or more. The chain uses TRBV28 and TRBJ2-5; TRBD1 might be the D (6 bases). Trimming took 6 bases from V and 5 from J, leaving 16 bases between them. The CDR3 spans 14 residues. Germline V CDR1 and CDR2: MDHEN, SYDVKM. Here the CDR3 DNA reads TGTGCCAGCAGCGTCTCCGCAGGGGTGGAGACCCAGTACTTC. Translating it yields CASSVSAGVETQYF.

The J gene is TRBJ1-2, the V gene TRBV11-2; 10 nucleotides align to TRBD1. Per the germline V gene, CDR1 is SGHAT and CDR2 is FQNNGV. Trimming removed 5 bases from V and 4 bases from J; junction bases left unmatched: 7. The CDR3 is 15 amino acids. CDR3 sequence (DNA): TGTGCCAGCAGCGACCGGGACAGGGGAATCTATGGCTACACCTTC. The encoded protein is CASSDRDRGIYGYTF.

V and J are TRBV6-5 and TRBJ1-2; TRBD1 agrees at 7 bases. The V segment lost 7 bases and the J segment 2 bases; nucleotides outside the gene matches: 1. CDR1 is MNHEY and CDR2 is SVGAGI in the germline V gene. The CDR3 runs to 12 residues. The CDR3 DNA sequence: TGTGCCAGCAAGGGACAGAACTATGGCTACACCTTC. Its protein product is CASKGQNYGYTF.

This clone was counted a single time. The CDR3 loop is CASSGGTDEQYF. The CDR3 DNA reads TGCGCCAGCAGCGGGGGGACAGACGAGCAGTACTTC. V is TRBV5-1 and J is TRBJ2-7; D perhaps matches TRBD1 (7 bases). Deletions cut 4 bases from V and 5 bases from J, with 10 bases between. The CDR3 length is 12 residues. Per germline, CDR1 SGHRS and CDR2 YFSETQ.

The J gene is TRBJ2-1, the V gene TRBV23-1, with 7 bases matching TRBD1. TRBV23-1 has ORF status, its function being uncertain. The J segment lost 3 bases and the V segment lost 6 bases, leaving 8 bases of the junction unmatched. The CDR3 covers 15 residues. In DNA form, the CDR3 reads TGCGCCAGCAGCACCGGGACAGCCAACTACAATGAGCAGTTCTTC. This sequence encodes CASSTGTANYNEQFF.

The rearrangement links TRBV29-1 to TRBJ1-2; D might be TRBD1 (5 bases). Trimming shortened V by 6 bases and J by 4 bases, and 18 bases separated the two germline ends. Germline-derived CDR1 and CDR2 are SQVTM and ANQGSEA. CDR3 length: 14 amino acids. This CDR3 is CSVLGGDLGYGYTF. The CDR3 region has the DNA TGCAGCGTCCTTGGGGGGGATCTGGGCTATGGCTACACCTTC.

The rearrangement joins TRBV7-9 to TRBJ2-1; perhaps TRBD2 as D (6 bases). This CDR3 contains 14 residues. V lost 6 bases to trimming and J lost 6 bases, with 15 bases between them. The germline V gene encodes CDR1 SEHNR and CDR2 FQNEAQ (reference sequence). The CDR3 here is CASRDPVGGNEQFF. CDR3 bases: TGTGCCAGCAGGGACCCGGTGGGGGGCAATGAGCAGTTCTTC.

In its sample, this clone was seen once. CDR3 protein: CAWSELSLAKNIQYF. CDR3 coding DNA: TGTGCCTGGAGTGAGCTGAGTCTAGCCAAAAACATTCAGTACTTC. The rearrangement joins TRBV30 to TRBJ2-4; D unclear. The germline V gene has CDR1 GTSNPN and CDR2 SVGIG (reference sequence). CDR3 length equals 15 residues. V was clipped by 1 base and J by 0 bases, with 10 bases between them.

This clone was seen a handful of times. This chain uses TRBV19 with TRBJ1-1; tentative D call: TRBD1 (5 bases). The CDR3 length is 15 residues. Germline loops: CDR1 LNHDA, CDR2 SQIVND (reference sequence). V was trimmed by 0 bases and J by 6 bases, leaving 14 bases between them. In nucleotides, the CDR3 is TGTGCCAGTAGTATAGACCCTGGCAGGGTTGCTGAAGCTTTCTTT. Amino acid sequence: CASSIDPGRVAEAFF.

V and J are TRBV5-6 and TRBJ2-1; possibly TRBD2 for D (5 bases). The V end was cut by 1 base, the J end by 6 bases, with 11 bases between. CDR1 and CDR2 (germline): SGHDT, YYEEEE. This CDR3 spans 14 amino acids. CDR3 in amino acids: CASSLKRVGNEQFF. For the CDR3, the DNA is TGTGCCAGCAGCTTGAAGAGGGTGGGCAATGAGCAGTTCTTC.

V usage is TRBV5-6 and J usage is TRBJ1-5; 8 nucleotides line up with TRBD1. This CDR3 is built from 15 residues. V dropped 4 bases and J dropped 6; count of bases not matched to a gene: 9. Germline V gives CDR1 SGHDT, CDR2 YYEEEE. CDR3 DNA sequence: TGTGCCAGCAGCCTTACCCAGGGGGCCGGTCAGCCCCAGCATTTT. This encodes CASSLTQGAGQPQHF.

The V and J genes are TRBV6-6 and TRBJ1-1; TRBD1 matches 7 bases. V was pared by 2 bases and J by 2 bases, with 5 bases of the junction left unmatched. The CDR3 runs to 15 residues. Germline V gives CDR1 MNHNY, CDR2 SVGAGI (reference sequence). The CDR3 sequence: CASSYEWDRNTEAFF. The CDR3 bases are TGTGCCAGCAGTTACGAGTGGGACAGAAACACTGAAGCTTTCTTT.

The chain is built from TRBV13 and TRBJ2-1; possible D gene TRBD2, 6 bases. CDR1 and CDR2 from the germline V gene are PRHDT and FYEKMQ (reference sequence). The CDR3 has 13 amino acids. The germline V and J ends were trimmed by 1 base and 5 bases, with 6 bases remaining between them. The CDR3 is CASSLVADNEQFF. DNA of the CDR3: TGTGCCAGCAGCTTAGTAGCGGACAATGAGCAGTTCTTC. Full variable domain (rest looked up from reference TRBV13 and TRBJ2-1): AAGVIQSPRHLIKEKRETATLKCYPIPRHDTVYWYQQGPGQDPQFLISFYEKMQSDKGSIPDRFSAQQFSDYHSELNMSSLELGDSALYFCASSLVADNEQFFGPGTRLTVL.

The rearrangement links TRBV21-1 to TRBJ2-3; TRBD2 is taken as the D call from the table, unchecked against the DNA. TRBV21-1 is annotated as a pseudogene. CDR3 length equals 19 residues. CDR3 nucleotides: TGTGCCAGCAGCAAAGTGATTTGTGCTAGCGGGAGAACCACAGATACGCAGTATTTT. Protein sequence: CASSKVICASGRTTDTQYF.

The V and J genes are TRBV2 and TRBJ1-6; 8 nucleotides line up with TRBD1. The germline V gene encodes CDR1 SNHLY and CDR2 FYNNEI. Trimming removed 4 bases from V and 7 bases from J; junction bases left unmatched: 0. This CDR3 region has 13 residues. The CDR3 is CASSGQGNSPLHF. As DNA, the CDR3 is TGTGCCAGCAGTGGACAGGGGAATTCACCCCTCCACTTT.

The gene calls are TRBV9 and TRBJ2-2; a weak D match, TRBD1 (5 bases). V was pared by 3 bases and J by 2 bases, with 8 bases between. The CDR3 has 14 residues. From germline, CDR1 is SGDLS and CDR2 YYNGEE. CDR3 amino acids: CASSDRTNTGELFF. The CDR3 DNA is TGTGCCAGCAGCGACCGGACAAACACCGGGGAGCTGTTTTTT.

V is TRBV11-2 and J is TRBJ2-2; perhaps TRBD1 as D (5 bases). V was clipped by 2 bases and J by 3 bases, with 19 bases between them. There are 18 residues in the CDR3. Per the germline V gene, CDR1 is SGHAT and CDR2 is FQNNGV. CDR3 amino acids: CASSLMSGAGFDTGELFF. CDR3 sequence (DNA): TGTGCCAGCAGCTTAATGAGTGGGGCCGGGTTCGACACCGGGGAGCTGTTTTTT.

The chain couples TRBV27 to TRBJ2-1; D gene unclear. Trimming removed 0 bases at V and 7 bases at J, with 7 bases between. The CDR3 extends over 13 amino acids. The germline V gene encodes CDR1 MNHEY and CDR2 SMNVEV (reference sequence). This chain's CDR3 is CASSLSSKNEQFF. CDR3 DNA sequence: TGTGCCAGCAGTTTATCGAGTAAAAATGAGCAGTTCTTC.

This chain connects TRBV29-1 to TRBJ1-2; 10 nucleotides agree with TRBD1. Germline CDR1 is SQVTM and CDR2 is ANQGSEA. Unmatched junction bases numbered 1, after V lost 4 bases and J lost 2 bases. The CDR3 totals 13 residues. For the CDR3, the DNA is TGCAGCGTTGCGGGACAGGGGAACTATGGCTACACCTTC. Amino acid sequence: CSVAGQGNYGYTF.

This rearrangement joins TRBV9 to TRBJ1-2; 7 bases align to TRBD1. The CDR3 consists of 16 residues. CDR1 and CDR2 from the germline V gene are SGDLS and YYNGEE. With V trimmed by 0 bases and J by 8 bases, 13 bases remained unmatched. The CDR3 region has the DNA TGTGCCAGCAGCGTAGACTCCAACCCAGGGGGTGGCGGCTACACCTTC. Its protein product is CASSVDSNPGGGGYTF.

The table lists this clone with a few counts. CDR3 coding DNA: TGTGCCAGCAGCTGGACTAGCGGGGGCTCCTACGAGCAGTACGTC. It encodes CASSWTSGGSYEQYV. V and J are TRBV7-2 and TRBJ2-7; 13 bases fit TRBD2. CDR1 SGHTA and CDR2 FQGNSA come from the germline V gene. The CDR3 has 15 residues. V trimming: 4 bases; J trimming: 0 bases; junction bases outside the gene matches: 0.

The V gene is TRBV29-1, the J gene TRBJ1-4; D is undetermined. This CDR3 contains 12 residues. Trimming cost V 7 bases and J 8 bases, with 14 bases left between them. CDR1 is SQVTM and CDR2 is ANQGSEA in the germline V gene. The CDR3 DNA reads TGCAGCGCCGGGCCTCGGGAGGAAAAACTGTTTTTT. Translated: CSAGPREEKLFF. The entire variable domain, with the rest obtained from reference TRBV29-1 and TRBJ1-4, is as follows: SAVISQKPSRDICQRGTSLTIQCQVDSQVTMMFWYRQQPGQSLTLIATANQGSEATYESGFVIDKFPISRPNLTFSTLTVSNMSPEDSSIYLCSAGPREEKLFFGSGTQLSVL.

The V gene is TRBV28, the J gene TRBJ1-1; no clear D. V was clipped by 3 bases and J by 2 bases, with 13 bases between them. Germline V CDR1 and CDR2: MDHEN, SYDVKM. This CDR3 region has 15 residues. The chain's CDR3 is CASSFYYRGNTEAFF. CDR3 DNA sequence: TGTGCCAGCAGTTTTTATTATCGGGGTAACACTGAAGCTTTCTTT.

The chain links TRBV7-8 to TRBJ1-5, with D possibly matching TRBD1 (6 bases). Looked up from germline, CDR1 is SGHVS and CDR2 is FQNEAQ. The CDR3 covers 17 residues. The ends were cut back, 8 bases at V and 0 bases at J, with 20 bases in the middle. The CDR3 region has the DNA TGTGCCAGCGGGGGGAGGGGACAAATAAATAGCAATCAGCCCCAGCATTTT. Residues: CASGGRGQINSNQPQHF. Complete variable domain (other parts from reference TRBV7-8 and TRBJ1-5): GAGVSQSPRYKVAKRGQDVALRCDPISGHVSLFWYQQALGQGPEFLTYFQNEAQLDKSGLPSDRFFAERPEGSVSTLKIQRTQQEDSAVYLCASGGRGQINSNQPQHFGDGTRLSIL.

Here the CDR3 reads CASSPYNRGPADTQYF. CDR3 coding DNA: TGTGCCAGCAGTCCCTACAACAGGGGACCCGCAGATACGCAGTATTTT. The J gene is TRBJ2-3, the V gene TRBV27; TRBD1 matches 7 bases. Germline V gene lookup returns CDR1 MNHEY and CDR2 SMNVEV (reference sequence). Germline trimming cut 5 bases from V and 4 bases from J; bases unmatched to any gene: 12. The length of the CDR3 is 16 residues.

J is TRBJ2-3 and V is TRBV9; D might be TRBD1 (5 bases). This CDR3 spans 14 amino acids. Per germline, CDR1 SGDLS and CDR2 YYNGEE. The germline V and J ends were trimmed by 2 bases and 6 bases, with 13 bases remaining between them. CDR3 residues: CASSVETETDTQYF. The CDR3 DNA is TGTGCCAGCAGCGTCGAGACAGAAACGGATACGCAGTATTTT.